This T cell receptor beta chain derives from a study of human T cells and chemical hapten exposure. The time point here: patch test 3, about 24 weeks after DPC sensitization. Noted treatment: therapeutic diphenylcyclopropenone sensitization with weekly scalp DPC. In the original processing: A per-sample median of around 100,000 TCRs was observed, with a range of about 20,000 to 700,000. Each CDR3 protein gets one entry after TCRdb re-called the RACE reads with MiXCR. The authors' filters were not applied to this entry. In the table there are over 65,000 distinct CDR3 sequences, over 8.5% of which are singletons. V dropped 0 bases and J dropped 2; count of bases not matched to a gene: 10. The CDR3 runs 17 residues. Looked up from germline, CDR1 is SGDLS and CDR2 is YYNGEE. This clonotype has a handful of counts.

The source was whole blood, collected in connection with sensitization to the hapten diphenylcyclopropenone (DPC). This TCR was recovered from a woman aged 45-60 years with alopecia areata. Some clones in this sample may be carry-over from other donors' samples. The chain uses TRBV9 and TRBJ2-7; 8 bases are shared with TRBD1. The CDR3 spells CASSVGVPTGGTYEQYF. The CDR3 coding sequence is TGTGCCAGCAGCGTAGGGGTACCAACAGGGGGGACCTACGAGCAGTACTTC.